Below, 18 T cell receptor beta chains from the same sample are listed, as sequenced in a study of control samples from healthy donors and cancer patients. Sequenced by immunoSEQ multiplex PCR; TCRdb stores in-frame clones only, minus some. The sample lists about 150,000 clones; over 85% were seen once. Sequencing was performed on blood. The receptor source for this set is a man aged 40-50 years in good health.

This clone was counted a single time. The chain combines TRBV12-5 with TRBJ2-2; D assignment may be TRBD1 or TRBD2 (5 bases each). V lost 0 bases and J lost 6, with 8 bases in between. CDR3 size: 14 residues. The germline CDR1 and CDR2 sequences are LGHNT and FRNRAP. CDR3: CASGLVRGAGELFF. The CDR3 nucleotides are TGTGCTAGTGGTTTGGTACGAGGGGCCGGGGAGCTGTTTTTT. Full variable domain (remainder filled in from reference TRBV12-5 and TRBJ2-2): DARVTQTPRHKVTEMGQEVTMRCQPILGHNTVFWYRQTMMQGLELLAYFRNRAPLDDSGMPKDRFSAEMPDATLATLKIQPSEPRDSAVYFCASGLVRGAGELFFGEGSRLTVL.

The gene calls are TRBV6-2 or TRBV6-3 and TRBJ2-7; D remains ambiguous. Germline V gene data show CDR1 as MNHEY and CDR2 as SVGEGT. The CDR3 is 13 residues long. V was clipped by 4 bases and J by 2 bases, with 9 bases between them. The CDR3 reads CASSSVGPYEQYF. Here the CDR3 DNA reads TGTGCCAGCAGTTCGGTAGGGCCCTACGAGCAGTACTTC.

This chain connects TRBV5-1 to TRBJ2-4; D is unclear. The CDR3 loop spans 13 amino acids. The germline gives CDR1 SGHRS, CDR2 YFSETQ. The V gene lost 0 bases and the J gene lost 8 bases, with 9 bases spanning the gap. The CDR3 here is CASSLGRVDIQYF. The CDR3 nucleotides are TGCGCCAGCAGCTTGGGTCGGGTGGACATTCAGTACTTC.

The chain uses TRBV5-1 and TRBJ1-4; D unclear. The V and J ends lost 1 base and 4 bases respectively, with 17 bases between them. Germline values: CDR1 SGHRS, CDR2 YFSETQ. The CDR3 runs to 17 residues. DNA for the CDR3: TGCGCCAGCAGCTTGTACCGGCCGGGATCGGATAATGAAAAACTGTTTTTT. Translated, it gives CASSLYRPGSDNEKLFF.

The gene calls are TRBV27 and TRBJ1-2; 10 bases are shared with TRBD1. This CDR3 is 17 amino acids long. Germline V gives CDR1 MNHEY, CDR2 SMNVEV (reference sequence). V trimming: 5 bases; J trimming: 0 bases; junction bases outside the gene matches: 9. CDR3 bases: TGTGCCAGCAGTCTCACCGGGACAGGGGTCGCTAACTATGGCTACACCTTC. Translation: CASSLTGTGVANYGYTF.

The V call is TRBV19, the J call TRBJ1-5, with D perhaps matching TRBD1 (6 bases). This CDR3 has 19 residues. V gave up 4 bases and J gave up 5 bases, with 27 bases separating them. Germline CDR1 LNHDA, CDR2 SQIVND (reference sequence). The CDR3 sequence is CASSRGGGLGNLMYQPQHF. For the CDR3, the DNA is TGTGCCAGTAGTAGAGGGGGTGGGTTAGGGAATTTAATGTATCAGCCCCAGCATTTT.

The chain recombines TRBV29-1 with TRBJ2-7, with 9 bases identical to TRBD1. V lost 5 bases, J lost 2 bases, and 7 bases stayed unmatched. Germline CDR1 is SQVTM and CDR2 is ANQGSEA. The CDR3 totals 14 residues. The CDR3 here is CSVTGTGLPYEQYF. In nucleotides, the CDR3 is TGCAGCGTTACCGGGACAGGGCTACCCTACGAGCAGTACTTC.

The chain couples TRBV10-3 to TRBJ1-1; 8 bases are a match to TRBD1. Per the germline V gene, CDR1 is ENHRY and CDR2 is SYGVKD. V gave up 8 bases and J gave up 3 bases; unmatched junction bases: 5. The CDR3 loop spans 13 amino acids. The CDR3: CAIGRGQDTEAFF. The CDR3 nucleotides are TGTGCCATCGGCAGGGGGCAGGACACTGAAGCTTTCTTT.

The chain uses TRBV9 and TRBJ2-7; D is perhaps TRBD1 (5 bases). Per germline, CDR1 SGDLS and CDR2 YYNGEE. The germline V and J ends were trimmed by 0 bases and 2 bases, with 9 bases remaining between them. The CDR3 is 14 residues long. CDR3 coding DNA: TGTGCCAGCAGCGTAGGATGGACACCCTACGAGCAGTACTTC. Protein sequence: CASSVGWTPYEQYF.

V gene TRBV10-2 combines with J gene TRBJ1-4, with D hard to call. V was trimmed by 8 bases and J by 8 bases, leaving 15 bases between them. The germline gives CDR1 WSHSY, CDR2 SAAADI. This CDR3 spans 13 amino acids. The CDR3, as DNA: TGCGCCAGCGGACGGCGGTCCTTAGAAAAACTGTTTTTT. It specifies CASGRRSLEKLFF.

The rearrangement links TRBV28 to TRBJ1-6; the D is unclear. V lost 2 bases and J 9 bases, leaving 5 bases between the germline ends. Germline CDR1 is MDHEN and CDR2 is SYDVKM. This CDR3 region has 12 residues. The chain's CDR3 is CASSLLRSPLHF. The CDR3 DNA follows: TGTGCCAGCAGTTTACTACGTTCACCCCTCCACTTT.

This chain links TRBV28 with TRBJ1-5; D is ambiguous. The CDR3 contains 15 residues. Trimming left V 8 bases short and J 4 bases short, with 18 bases between. Looked up from germline, CDR1 is MDHEN and CDR2 is SYDVKM. CDR3 region: CASPGEGYRNQPQHF. The CDR3 nucleotides are TGTGCCAGCCCCGGGGAGGGATATCGGAATCAGCCCCAGCATTTT.

This clone occurred a few times. The chain links TRBV21-1 to TRBJ2-7; TRBD1, the table's D call, was not compared with the DNA. TRBV21-1 is classified as a pseudogene. The CDR3 is made up of 15 amino acids. The DNA of the CDR3 is TGTGCCAGCAGCAAAGGAGGTAGGGGTCGCTACGAGCAGTACTTC. Translated, it gives CASSKGGRGRYEQYF.

This rearrangement joins TRBV18 to TRBJ2-7, with 9 positions matching TRBD2. This CDR3 is built from 13 residues. Unmatched junction bases numbered 0, after V lost 3 bases and J lost 3 bases. CDR1 and CDR2 (germline): KGHSH, LQKENI. The CDR3 loop is CASSPRGGYEQYF. The DNA for the CDR3 is TGTGCCAGCTCACCGCGGGGGGGCTACGAGCAGTACTTC.

The gene calls are TRBV24-1 and TRBJ2-5, with TRBD1 matching over 7 bases. Per germline, CDR1 KGHDR and CDR2 SFDVKD. V gave up 4 bases and J gave up 5 bases; unmatched junction bases: 6. The CDR3 loop spans 14 amino acids. CDR3 nucleotide sequence: TGTGCCACCAGTGAGTCGACAGGGAGCGAGACCCAGTACTTC. Protein: CATSESTGSETQYF.

CDR3 in amino acids: CASSPEVDLNTEAFF. The CDR3 DNA sequence: TGTGCCAGCAGCCCAGAAGTGGACCTGAACACTGAAGCTTTCTTT. The chain couples TRBV7-6 to TRBJ1-1; D unresolved. The CDR3 covers 15 residues. Germline V gene lookup returns CDR1 SGHVS and CDR2 FNYEAQ. Trimming shortened V by 5 bases and J by 0 bases, and 13 bases separated the two germline ends.

The V gene is TRBV24-1, the J gene TRBJ2-5; weak D call: TRBD2 (5 bases). V was trimmed by 8 bases and J by 7 bases, leaving 13 bases between them. The CDR3 is 12 residues long. The V gene's germline CDR1 is KGHDR and CDR2 SFDVKD. The DNA of the CDR3 is TGTGCCACCACGACGGAGGACGGGACCCAGTACTTC. Protein: CATTTEDGTQYF.

V usage is TRBV7-9 and J usage is TRBJ2-3; the D gene could be TRBD1 or TRBD2 (5 bases each). Germline CDR1 SEHNR, CDR2 FQNEAQ (reference sequence). The CDR3 sequence is 12 residues long. V lost 5 bases and J 5 bases, leaving 8 bases between the germline ends. The CDR3 region is CASSRDLDTQYF. The CDR3 region has the DNA TGTGCCAGCAGCCGGGACCTAGATACGCAGTATTTT.